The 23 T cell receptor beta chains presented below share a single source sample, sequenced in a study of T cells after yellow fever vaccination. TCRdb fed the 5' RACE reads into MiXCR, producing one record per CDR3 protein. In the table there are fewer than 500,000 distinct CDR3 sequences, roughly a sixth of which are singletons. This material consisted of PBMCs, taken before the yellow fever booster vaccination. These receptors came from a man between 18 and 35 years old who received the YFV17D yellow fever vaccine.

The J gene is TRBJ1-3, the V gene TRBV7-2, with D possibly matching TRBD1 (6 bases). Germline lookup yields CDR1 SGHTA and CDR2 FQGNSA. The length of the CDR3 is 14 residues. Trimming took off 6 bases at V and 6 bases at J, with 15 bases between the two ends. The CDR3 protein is CASSPPGHLNTIYF. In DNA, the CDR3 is TGTGCCAGCAGTCCCCCGGGACACTTAAACACCATATATTTT.

The DNA of the CDR3 is TGCAGTGCTAGAGATATGTTAGCGGGGCAGTACAATGAGCAGTTCTTC. Amino acids: CSARDMLAGQYNEQFF. This chain links TRBV20-1 with TRBJ2-1, with 8 bases matching TRBD2. The CDR3 is 16 residues long. Germline V gives CDR1 DFQATT, CDR2 SNEGSKA (reference sequence). V lost 0 bases and J lost 4; bases outside the gene matches: 8.

This CDR3 is CASRGQGNQPQHF. The DNA of the CDR3 is TGTGCCAGCAGGGGACAGGGCAATCAGCCCCAGCATTTT. The chain links TRBV12-3 or TRBV12-4 to TRBJ1-5; 8 bases align to TRBD1. This CDR3 is 13 amino acids long. Trimming took 6 bases from V and 2 from J; bases not matched to a gene: 0.

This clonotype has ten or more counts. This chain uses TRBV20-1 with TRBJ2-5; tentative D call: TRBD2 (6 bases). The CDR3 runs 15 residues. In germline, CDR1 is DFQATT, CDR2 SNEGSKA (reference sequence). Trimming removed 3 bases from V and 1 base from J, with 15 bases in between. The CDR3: CSASPGVGGQETQYF. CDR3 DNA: TGCAGTGCTAGTCCGGGGGTGGGAGGCCAAGAGACCCAGTACTTC.

Written as DNA, the CDR3 is TGTGCCACTCAACCGGGGGGGAGCTCCTACGAGCAGTACTTC. Translated, it gives CATQPGGSSYEQYF. V is TRBV15 and J is TRBJ2-7; TRBD2 aligns across 8 bases. The V gene end was trimmed by 9 bases and the J gene end by 0 bases; junction bases not matched to a gene: 7. From germline, CDR1 is LNHNV and CDR2 YYDKDF (reference sequence). The CDR3 runs to 14 residues.

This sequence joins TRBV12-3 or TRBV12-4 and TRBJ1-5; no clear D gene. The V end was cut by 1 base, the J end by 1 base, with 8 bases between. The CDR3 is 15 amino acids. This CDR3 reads CASSLVIGSNQPQHF. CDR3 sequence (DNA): TGTGCCAGCAGTTTAGTGATTGGGAGCAATCAGCCCCAGCATTTT.

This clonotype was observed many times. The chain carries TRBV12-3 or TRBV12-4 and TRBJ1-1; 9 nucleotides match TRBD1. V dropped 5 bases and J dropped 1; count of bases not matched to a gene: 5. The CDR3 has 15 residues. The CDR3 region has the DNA TGTGCCAGCAGTCCTAGGACAGGGGAGAACACTGAAGCTTTCTTT. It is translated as CASSPRTGENTEAFF.

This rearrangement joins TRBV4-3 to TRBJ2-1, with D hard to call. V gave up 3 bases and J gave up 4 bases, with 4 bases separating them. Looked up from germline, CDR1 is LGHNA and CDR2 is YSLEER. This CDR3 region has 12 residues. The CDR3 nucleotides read TGCGCCAGCAGCCATCGTTACAATGAGCAGTTCTTC. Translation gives CASSHRYNEQFF.

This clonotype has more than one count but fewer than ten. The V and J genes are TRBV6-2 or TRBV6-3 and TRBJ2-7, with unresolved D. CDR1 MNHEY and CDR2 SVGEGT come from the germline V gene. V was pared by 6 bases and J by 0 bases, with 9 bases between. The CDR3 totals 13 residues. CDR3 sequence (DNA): TGTGCCAGCAGAACTACAGTCTCCTACGAGCAGTACGTC. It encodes CASRTTVSYEQYV.

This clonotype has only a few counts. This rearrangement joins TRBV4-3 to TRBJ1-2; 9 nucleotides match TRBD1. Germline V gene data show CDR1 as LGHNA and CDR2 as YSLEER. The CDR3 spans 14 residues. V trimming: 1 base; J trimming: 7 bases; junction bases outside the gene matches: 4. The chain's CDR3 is CASSQATGGRGYTF. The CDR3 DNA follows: TGCGCCAGCAGCCAAGCCACAGGGGGCCGTGGCTACACCTTC.

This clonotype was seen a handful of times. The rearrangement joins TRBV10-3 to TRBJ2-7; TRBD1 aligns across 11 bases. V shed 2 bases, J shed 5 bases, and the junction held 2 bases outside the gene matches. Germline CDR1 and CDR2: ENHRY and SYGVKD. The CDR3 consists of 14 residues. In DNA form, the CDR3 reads TGTGCCATCAGTGAGGGACAGGGGGCCCACGAGCAGTACTTC. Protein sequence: CAISEGQGAHEQYF.

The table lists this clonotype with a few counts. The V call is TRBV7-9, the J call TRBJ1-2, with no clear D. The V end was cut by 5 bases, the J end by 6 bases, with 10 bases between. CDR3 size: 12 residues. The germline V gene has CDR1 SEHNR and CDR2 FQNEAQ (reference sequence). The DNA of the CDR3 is TGTGCCAGCAGCCCAACAGAGAATGGCTACACCTTC. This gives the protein CASSPTENGYTF.

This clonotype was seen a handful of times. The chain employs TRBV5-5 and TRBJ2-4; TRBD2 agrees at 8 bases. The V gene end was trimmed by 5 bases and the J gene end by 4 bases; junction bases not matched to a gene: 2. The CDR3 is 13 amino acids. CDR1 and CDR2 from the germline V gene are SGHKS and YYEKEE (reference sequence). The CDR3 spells CASRTSAKNIQYF. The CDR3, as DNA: TGTGCCAGCAGGACTAGCGCTAAAAACATTCAGTACTTC.

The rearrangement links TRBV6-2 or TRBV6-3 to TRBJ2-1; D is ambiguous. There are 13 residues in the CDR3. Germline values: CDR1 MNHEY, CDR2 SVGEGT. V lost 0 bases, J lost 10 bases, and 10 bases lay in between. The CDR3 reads CASSYSLPVEQFF. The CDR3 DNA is TGTGCCAGCAGTTACTCCCTGCCCGTCGAGCAGTTCTTC.

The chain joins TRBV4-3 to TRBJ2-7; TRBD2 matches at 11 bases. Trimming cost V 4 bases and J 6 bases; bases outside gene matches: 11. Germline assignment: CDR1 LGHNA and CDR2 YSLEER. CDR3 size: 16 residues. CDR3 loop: CASSPELPSGGSEQYF. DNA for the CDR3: TGCGCCAGCAGCCCCGAGCTCCCTAGCGGGGGGAGCGAGCAGTACTTC.

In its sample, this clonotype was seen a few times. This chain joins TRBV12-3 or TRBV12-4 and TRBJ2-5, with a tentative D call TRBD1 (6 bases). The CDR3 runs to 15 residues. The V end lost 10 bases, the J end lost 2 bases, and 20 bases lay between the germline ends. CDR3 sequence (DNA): TGTGCCACCAGATTGGGCAGGGGATTTCAAGAGACCCAGTACTTC. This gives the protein CATRLGRGFQETQYF.

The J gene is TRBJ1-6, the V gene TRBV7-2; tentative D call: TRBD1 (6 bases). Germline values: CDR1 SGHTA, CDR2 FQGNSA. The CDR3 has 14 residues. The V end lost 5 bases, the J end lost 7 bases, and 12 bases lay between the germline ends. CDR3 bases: TGTGCCAGCAGCCGAGGGGGGTTGAATTCACCCCTCCACTTT. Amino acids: CASSRGGLNSPLHF.

The CDR3 DNA reads TGTGCCAGTGGGCCCACAATCCGGGACAGGGGACCGATCGGCTACACCTTC. Its protein product is CASGPTIRDRGPIGYTF. The chain carries TRBV19 and TRBJ1-2, with 10 bases matching TRBD1. The CDR3 extends over 17 amino acids. Germline V gene data show CDR1 as LNHDA and CDR2 as SQIVND (reference sequence). Trimming removed 8 bases from V and 8 bases from J; junction bases left unmatched: 20.

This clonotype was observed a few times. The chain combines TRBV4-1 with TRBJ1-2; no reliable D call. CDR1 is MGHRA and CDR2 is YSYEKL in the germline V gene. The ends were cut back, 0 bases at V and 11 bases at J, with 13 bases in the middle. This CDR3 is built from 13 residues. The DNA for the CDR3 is TGCGCCAGCAGCCAAGATTTGTCCGGTGGATACACCTTC. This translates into CASSQDLSGGYTF.

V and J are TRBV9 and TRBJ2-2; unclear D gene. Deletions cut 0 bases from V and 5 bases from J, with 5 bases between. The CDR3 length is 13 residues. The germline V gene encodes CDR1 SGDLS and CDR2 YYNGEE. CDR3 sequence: CASSVAGTGELFF. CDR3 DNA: TGTGCCAGCAGCGTAGCAGGAACCGGGGAGCTGTTTTTT.

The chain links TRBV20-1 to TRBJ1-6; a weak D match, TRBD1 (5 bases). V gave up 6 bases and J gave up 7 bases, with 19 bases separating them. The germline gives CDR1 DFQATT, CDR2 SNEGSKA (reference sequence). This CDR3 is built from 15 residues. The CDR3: CSAFRSQGLNSPLHF. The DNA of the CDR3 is TGCAGTGCCTTCAGGTCGCAGGGCCTGAATTCACCCCTCCACTTT.

CDR3 region: CAAKSSTGANVLTF. In DNA form, the CDR3 reads TGTGCCGCCAAGAGTAGCACTGGGGCCAACGTCCTGACTTTC. This chain connects TRBV6-2 or TRBV6-3 to TRBJ2-6; D not resolved. Trimming pared 11 bases from V and 2 bases from J, leaving 13 bases between. CDR1 is MNHEY and CDR2 is SVGEGT in the germline V gene. This CDR3 contains 14 residues.

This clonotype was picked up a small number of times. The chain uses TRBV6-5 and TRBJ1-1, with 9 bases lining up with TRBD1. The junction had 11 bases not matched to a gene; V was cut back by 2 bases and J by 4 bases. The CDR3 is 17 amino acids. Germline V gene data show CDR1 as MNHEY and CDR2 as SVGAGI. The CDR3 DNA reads TGTGCCAGCAGTTACCTCAAGACAGGGGGTAGGTTCACTGAAGCTTTCTTT. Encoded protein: CASSYLKTGGRFTEAFF.